This TCR beta chain was captured in a study of radiation and T cells in renal cell carcinoma (dated by TCRdb to the early 2020s). Turning to the overall study: Samples were obtained from a clinical trial, in which 15 Gy stereotactic body radiation therapy was delivered to primary renal cell carcinomas and nephrectomy was performed 4 weeks later. In total, about 53 samples, comprising 25 or so tumors and some 27 peripheral blood samples, were subjected to TCR beta sequencing. Across all 50 or so samples, several million unique CDR3 nucleotide sequences, encoding 2,658,974 unique CDR3 amino acid sequences, were identified. Overall study outcomes, separate from this receptor: Effects of radiation dose or scheduling on the TCR repertoire could not be addressed with the single-armed trial design. Blood repertoire dynamics were not followed beyond 4 weeks after treatment. Because pretreatment tumor biopsies were not available, the baseline intratumoral presence of clonotypes could not be determined. Top tumor clonotypes rose in blood from baseline to 2 weeks post-radiation, then contracted by 4 weeks, suggesting transient expansion of tumor-resident clones.

The intended sense of this specimen's time point label: baseline pretreatment blood. Interpreted using the paper, the treatment or condition label stands for: 15 Gy SBRT to primary tumor, nephrectomy 4 weeks later. To follow tumor-enriched clonotypes, peripheral blood was collected serially from radiation-treated patients at baseline and again at 2 weeks and 4 weeks after SBRT. Every patient had renal cell carcinoma of clear cell pathology. Genomic DNA for TCR sequencing was prepared using the QIAamp DNA Blood Mini Kit (Qiagen). Samples were included in the analyses only if all quality control checks were passed. As for this clone: Its recognized antigen is unknown. The sample holds no much larger clone one base away, and base qualities are not on file.

TCR beta libraries were generated from genomic DNA with the immunoSEQ kit, following the manufacturer's recommendations. Library preparation used a first multiplex PCR with proprietary primers, then a second PCR adding unique barcodes, with bead cleanups after each round. Each sample batch included a kit-provided positive control reaction and a negative control reaction. The final libraries underwent checking on an Agilent 4200 TapeStation D1000 ScreenTape, volumetric pooling, and quantification by qPCR. Sequencing was performed on an Illumina NextSeq500 using a MidOutput 150-cycle cartridge, with 156 Read1 cycles, 15 Index1 cycles, and the kit custom primers. The pooled library was loaded at around 1.1 pM with approximately 20% PhiX control spiked in. The original methods were these. The vendor-processed data were analyzed in R, and a clonotype was defined as all T cells that share the same CDR3 nucleotide sequence. For clone abundance analyses, frequencies were normalized to the 10,000 most abundant clones per sample. Before analysis, public T cell clones were removed, and these numbered fewer than five per sample on average. Tumor-enriched and baseline blood-enriched clonotypes were defined by at least a 32-fold difference in abundance between compartments. A beta-binomial differential abundance model was used to identify clonotypes that expanded or contracted between blood time points. Similarity between tumor and blood repertoires was quantified using the Baroni-Urbani and Buser coefficient, and groups were compared with two-tailed Wilcoxon tests in R. Drawn from immuneACCESS, this table holds only the in-frame rearrangements with V and J called that TCRdb kept. Clones are partly lost; checked studies trace under half to an unresolved V gene and leave the rest unexplained. V and J calls and clone size come straight from that table; D and trimming were deduced from the DNA. For this sample there are about 20,000 clones; approximately 80% appear just once. Of the sample, roughly 40% falls within the top ten clones.

Taken from the germline V gene (reference sequence), the CDR1 and CDR2 loops are MNHEY and SMNVEV. The V and J ends are trimmed by 5 bases and 0 bases, leaving 16 bases between them. Measured from the cysteine to the phenylalanine, the CDR3 is 17 residues long. The CDR3 DNA has 51 bases and is translated from base 1. The chain was built from TRBV27 and TRBJ2-2; no D gene call is confident. Sequences were derived from blood, sampled from a patient whose treatment included radiotherapy and nephrectomy. This clonotype originated in a man in his fifties or sixties with renal cell carcinoma. The encoded CDR3 is CASSPALGLPNTGELFF. The bases are TGTGCCAGCAGTCCCGCTTTAGGCCTCCCGAACACCGGGGAGCTGTTTTTT.